Sequencing of this TCR beta chain was carried out in a study of TIL therapy for anti-PD-1-resistant metastatic lung cancer. Trimming removed 3 bases at V and 1 base at J, with 10 bases between. The CDR3 runs 15 residues. Per the germline V gene, CDR1 is MDHEN and CDR2 is SYDVKM. Indicated time point: pre-treatment sample, taken before nivolumab and TIL therapy. Sequencing used immunoSEQ v3. Assay used: immunoSEQ multiplex PCR; TCRdb lists only in-frame clones, some missing. The sample yields under 65,000 clones, 75% to 90% seen once. The chain links TRBV28 to TRBJ1-5; D remains ambiguous. This clonotype was sampled from a person between 30 and 80 years old with non-small cell lung cancer. The starting material was blood, obtained at baseline. CDR3 in DNA: TGTGCCAGCAGTTTTGGTGGTGCGAGCAATCAGCCCCAGCATTTT. As protein: CASSFGGASNQPQHF.